This T cell receptor (beta chain) was identified in a study of cytomegalovirus exposure and HLA in healthy donors. Regarding the study as a whole: Indistinguishable V segments such as TRBV6-2 and TRBV6-3 were excluded. The records held CMV serostatus as the only immune exposure information. In a later analysis, HLA-C alleles had the fewest associated TCRs, DRB1 alleles the most. For TCR beta chains, V- and J-gene trimming was later linked to a missense DCLRE1C variant.

The PCR used 60 Vbeta and 13 Jbeta primers. Data came from immunoSEQ multiplex PCR; TCRdb stores just in-frame clones and leaves some out. The sample holds more than 150,000 clones, roughly 82% seen once. This clone was detected only once. Its antigen is undetermined. The CDR3 is 13 residues long. Germline V gives CDR1 SGHTA, CDR2 FQGTGA. The V gene lost 5 bases and the J gene lost 8 bases, with 13 bases spanning the gap. The chain uses TRBV7-3 and TRBJ2-1; D not certain. Sequenced: PBMCs. The sequence derives from a woman between 50 and 59 years old in good health and CMV-seropositive. The CDR3, as DNA: TGTGCCAGCAGCCCCGCCCCCTCGGATGAGCAGTTCTTC. It codes for CASSPAPSDEQFF.